This is a list of T cell receptor beta chains from one sample in a study of T cells expressing NK-cell markers. From its re-call of the 5' RACE reads, TCRdb lists each CDR3 protein once, without DNA. The sample data list some 140,000 distinct CDR3 sequences. Specimen: blood T cells: a sorted CD56 or NKG2C T cell subset, CD4+ or CD8+ T cells, or bulk PBMC T cells (not recorded which). These receptors all come from a woman aged 45-65 years in good health. CDR3s include the opening cysteine and the closing phenylalanine or tryptophan.

>TRBJ2-7|TRBV2
CASSPPASSYEQYF
>TRBJ2-1|TRBV9
CASEGRSNEQFF
>TRBJ1-3|TRBV7-8
CASSLPESSGTGGRLPGNTIYF
>TRBJ2-2|TRBV4-1
CASSIGQAGGELFF
>TRBJ1-2|TRBV25-1
CASSAPNYGYTF
>TRBJ2-3|TRBV4-1
CASSLTLAGVTDTQYF
>TRBJ1-1|TRBV6-1
CASSEGPWLGPNTEAFF
>TRBJ2-6|TRBV6-1
CASSEQVSGANVLTF
>TRBJ2-1|TRBV20-1
CSASGREDYNEQFF
>TRBJ2-1|TRBV3-1
CASSRPASSGYNEQFF
>TRBJ2-2|TRBV5-5
CASSLVGSGPTGELFF
>TRBJ2-1|TRBV12-3/TRBV12-4
CASSWTSGGNEQFF
>TRBJ1-2|TRBV3-1
CASSQWLQGDYGYTF